This T cell receptor (beta chain) was profiled in a study of Ad26.COV2.S vaccination and SARS-CoV-2 variants. In the case of this clone: What it binds is unknown.

The sample's treatment: approximately 18 received Ad26.COV2.S at low or high dose, single or two shots; roughly five received placebo; per-sample allocation not given. Samples came from day 63 after the first vaccine or placebo injection. Cohort 1b enrolled adults aged 18-55 years in Boston. An Ad26 vector was used to express Wuhan-strain SARS-CoV-2 spike as the vaccine. The germline V gene encodes CDR1 SNHLY and CDR2 FYNNEI. The CDR3 sequence is 16 residues long. The V segment lost 1 base and the J segment 1 base; nucleotides outside the gene matches: 5. Profiling relied on immunoSEQ multiplex PCR, and the TCRdb table lists in-frame clones only, not all of them. The sample has approximately 480,000 clones; around nine tenths are singletons. Study-wide findings and caveats: Breadth of non-spike TCRs did not differ between vaccinees and placebo recipients.

The source was peripheral blood, collected in a trial of Ad26.COV2.S vaccine versus placebo. The chain carries TRBV2 and TRBJ2-3; 7 positions agree with TRBD1. The TCR originated in a person aged 18 to 59 who received the Ad26.COV2.S COVID-19 vaccine or a placebo. The CDR3 reads CASSEGDRGGTDTQYF. CDR3 nucleotides: TGTGCCAGCAGTGAAGGGGACAGAGGGGGCACAGATACGCAGTATTTT.